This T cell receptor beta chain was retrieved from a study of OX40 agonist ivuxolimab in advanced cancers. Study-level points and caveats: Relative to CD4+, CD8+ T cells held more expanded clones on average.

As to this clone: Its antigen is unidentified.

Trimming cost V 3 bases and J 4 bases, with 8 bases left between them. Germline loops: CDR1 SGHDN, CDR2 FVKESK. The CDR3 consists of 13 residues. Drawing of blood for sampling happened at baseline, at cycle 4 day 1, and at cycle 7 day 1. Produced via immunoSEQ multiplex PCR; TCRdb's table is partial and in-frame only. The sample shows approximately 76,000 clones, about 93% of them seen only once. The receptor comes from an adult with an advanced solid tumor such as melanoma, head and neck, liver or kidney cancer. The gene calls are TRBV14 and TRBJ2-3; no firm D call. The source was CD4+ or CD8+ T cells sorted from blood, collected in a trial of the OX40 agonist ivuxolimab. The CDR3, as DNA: TGTGCCAGCAGCCAGGTTGCGGCAGATACGCAGTATTTT. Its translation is CASSQVAADTQYF.